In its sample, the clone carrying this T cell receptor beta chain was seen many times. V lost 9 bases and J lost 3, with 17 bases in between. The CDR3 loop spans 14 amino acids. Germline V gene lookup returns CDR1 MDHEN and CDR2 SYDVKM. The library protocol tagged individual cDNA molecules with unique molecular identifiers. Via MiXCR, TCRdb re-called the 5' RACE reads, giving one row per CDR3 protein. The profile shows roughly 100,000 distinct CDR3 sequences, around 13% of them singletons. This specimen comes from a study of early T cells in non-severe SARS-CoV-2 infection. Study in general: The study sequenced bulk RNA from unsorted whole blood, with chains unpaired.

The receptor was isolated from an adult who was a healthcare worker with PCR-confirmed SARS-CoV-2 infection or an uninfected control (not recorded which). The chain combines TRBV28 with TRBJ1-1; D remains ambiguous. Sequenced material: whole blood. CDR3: CASSDISRDTEAFF. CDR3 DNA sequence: TGTGCCAGTAGCGACATCTCTCGGGACACTGAAGCTTTCTTT.